Sequencing of this T cell receptor beta chain was carried out in a study of T cells in Graves' hyperthyroidism and ophthalmopathy. Notes on the study in general: Peripheral blood also featured most of the thyroid clonotypes expanded above 0.001.

The V segment lost 3 bases and the J segment 3 bases; nucleotides outside the gene matches: 6. This CDR3 spans 15 amino acids. This clonotype has ten or more counts. Its matching antigen is unknown. Regions amplified from RNA transcripts were the TCR beta CDR3 regions. RT-PCR in the first round (using the HTBI primer set) targeted the TCR CDR3. Each CDR3 protein is one row after TCRdb ran MiXCR on the multiplex PCR reads. Of 650,000 to 750,000 distinct CDR3 sequences in the sample, 14% are singletons; the top ten hold about 9.4%. When ophthalmopathy did not progress within 18 months, Graves' hyperthyroidism was considered stable. In patients aged 18 to 65, hyperthyroidism was newly diagnosed, with duration under 2 months.

This TCR came from a woman aged 18 to 35 with Graves' hyperthyroidism. The V call is TRBV12-3 or TRBV12-4, the J call TRBJ2-3; TRBD2 matches 7 bases. Sequencing was carried out using blood. The CDR3 sequence: CASSFSLGGTDTQYF. As DNA, the CDR3 is TGTGCCAGCAGTTTTAGTCTGGGGGGGACAGATACGCAGTATTTT.